Listed below are T cell receptor beta chains from one sample, sequenced in a study of cytomegalovirus exposure and HLA in healthy donors. Clones were read by immunoSEQ multiplex PCR, and TCRdb kept only the in-frame ones, dropping some. The table includes around 160,000 clones, around 85% detected once. The sequencing sample was made of PBMCs. The source is a man between 18 and 35 years old in good health and CMV-seropositive. CDR3s include the opening cysteine and the closing phenylalanine or tryptophan. D genes are given only for firm matches. Expanded clones get a size class; other rows say once, few or many, or leave the size out.

V gene,J gene,clone size,D gene,CDR3 protein,CDR3 DNA
TRBV4-3,TRBJ2-6,few,-,CASSQDRGANVLTF,TGCGCCAGCAGCCAAGACAGAGGGGCCAACGTCCTGACTTTC
TRBV7-2,TRBJ1-2,once,TRBD1,CASSARQGNFGYTF,TGTGCCAGCAGCGCACGACAGGGTAATTTTGGCTACACCTTC
TRBV13,TRBJ2-3,-,-,CASTNTDTQYF,TGTGCCAGCACCAATACAGATACGCAGTATTTT
TRBV6-1,TRBJ1-3,-,TRBD1,CASNQGANTIYF,TGTGCCAGCAACCAGGGGGCGAACACCATATATTTT
TRBV5-3,TRBJ2-2,-,-,CARSSTGRDTGELFF,TGTGCCAGAAGCTCCACAGGGAGAGACACCGGGGAGCTGTTTTTT
TRBV5-1,TRBJ2-2,-,TRBD2,CASSLGTSGDTGELFF,TGCGCCAGCAGCTTAGGGACTAGCGGGGACACCGGGGAGCTGTTTTTT
TRBV27,TRBJ1-4,-,-,CASSHNGEKLFF,TGTGCCAGCAGTCACAACGGGGAAAAACTGTTTTTT
TRBV29-1,TRBJ1-4,-,-,CSVEKGEKLFF,TGCAGCGTCGAGAAGGGGGAAAAACTGTTTTTT
TRBV30,TRBJ1-6,-,-,CAWSPKAGGSYNSPLHF,TGTGCCTGGAGTCCGAAGGCCGGGGGCTCCTATAATTCACCCCTCCACTTT
TRBV12-1,TRBJ2-7,once,-,CASMYPAGGLGEQYF,TGTGCCAGCATGTACCCAGCGGGGGGCCTCGGCGAGCAGTACTTC
TRBV19,TRBJ1-5,-,-,CASNTSPVRTGPVLQPQHF,TGTGCCAGTAACACTTCCCCAGTTCGTACAGGGCCGGTCCTTCAGCCCCAGCATTTT